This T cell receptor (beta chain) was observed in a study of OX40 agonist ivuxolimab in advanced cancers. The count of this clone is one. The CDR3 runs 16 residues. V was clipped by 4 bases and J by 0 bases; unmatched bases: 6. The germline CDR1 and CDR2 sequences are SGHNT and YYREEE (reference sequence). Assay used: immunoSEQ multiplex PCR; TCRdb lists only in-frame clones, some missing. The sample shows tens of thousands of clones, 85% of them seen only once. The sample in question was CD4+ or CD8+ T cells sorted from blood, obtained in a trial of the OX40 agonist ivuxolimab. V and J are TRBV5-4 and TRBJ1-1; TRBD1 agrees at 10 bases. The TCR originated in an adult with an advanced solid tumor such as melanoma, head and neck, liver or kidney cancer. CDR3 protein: CASSQGQGLMNTEAFF. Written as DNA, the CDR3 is TGTGCCAGCAGCCAGGGACAGGGGCTAATGAACACTGAAGCTTTCTTT.